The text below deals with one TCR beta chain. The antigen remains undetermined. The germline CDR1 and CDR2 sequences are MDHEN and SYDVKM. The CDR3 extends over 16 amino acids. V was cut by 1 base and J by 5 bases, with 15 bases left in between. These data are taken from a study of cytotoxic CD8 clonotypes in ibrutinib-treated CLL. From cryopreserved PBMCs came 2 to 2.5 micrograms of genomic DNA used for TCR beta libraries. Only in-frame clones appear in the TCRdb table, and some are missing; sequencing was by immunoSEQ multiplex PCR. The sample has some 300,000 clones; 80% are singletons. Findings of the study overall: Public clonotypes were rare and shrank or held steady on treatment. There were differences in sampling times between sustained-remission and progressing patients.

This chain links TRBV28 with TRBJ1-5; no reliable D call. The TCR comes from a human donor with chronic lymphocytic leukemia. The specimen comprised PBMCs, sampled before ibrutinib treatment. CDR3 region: CASSLFFEGPDQPQHF. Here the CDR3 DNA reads TGTGCCAGCAGTTTATTTTTTGAAGGGCCAGATCAGCCCCAGCATTTT.